This TCR beta chain originates from a study of T cell responses to AZD1222 COVID-19 vaccine. Sequencing was performed with immunoSEQ multiplex PCR; in TCRdb, only in-frame clones are kept and a portion is missing. The sample includes some 30,000 clones, approximately 93% of them seen just once. With respect to this clone: Antigen specificity is unknown.

Deletions cut 6 bases from V and 2 bases from J, with 9 bases between. Germline CDR1 reads LNHDA; CDR2 reads SQIVND (reference sequence). CDR3 length: 13 residues. Study-wide findings and caveats: Nearly half of the spike-specific TCRs reportedly recognize variant regions that carry no mutations.

The specimen comprised peripheral blood, sampled on day 0 of AZD1222 vaccination. The rearrangement joins TRBV19 to TRBJ2-3; a weak D match, TRBD2 (6 bases). This TCR came from an adult in good health. CDR3 in amino acids: CASRLALTDTQYF. The CDR3 nucleotides read TGTGCCAGTAGACTAGCCCTCACAGATACGCAGTATTTT.